The 18 T cell receptor beta chains below come from one sample, sequenced in a study of blood T cell repertoires in COVID-19. Profiled with immunoSEQ multiplex PCR; TCRdb holds only in-frame clones, not every one. Counted here are fewer than 350,000 clones, 88% occurring once; the ten biggest clones make up 0.75% to 1%. Input material: PBMCs or T cells enriched from blood (not recorded which). The source of these receptors is a woman aged 30 to 39 who had recovered from COVID-19.

This clone was picked up a small number of times. The chain has TRBV15 and TRBJ2-3; TRBD2 matches at 11 bases. Unmatched junction bases numbered 14, after V lost 0 bases and J lost 3 bases. The CDR3 spans 20 residues. The germline CDR1 and CDR2 sequences are LNHNV and YYDKDF (reference sequence). CDR3 loop: CATSRDPLLTGTSGTDTQYF. The DNA for the CDR3 is TGTGCCACCAGCAGAGATCCCCTTCTTACAGGGACTAGCGGAACAGATACGCAGTATTTT.

This clone has just one count. This rearrangement joins TRBV7-8 to TRBJ2-3; D perhaps matches TRBD2 (5 bases). The V gene's germline CDR1 is SGHVS and CDR2 FQNEAQ. Trimming cost V 7 bases and J 0 bases, with 11 bases left between them. CDR3 size: 14 residues. The chain's CDR3 is CASTSGSSTDTQYF. The CDR3, as DNA: TGTGCCAGCACCTCGGGGAGTAGCACAGATACGCAGTATTTT.

The chain couples TRBV4-1 to TRBJ2-3; D gene uncertain. The V gene's germline CDR1 is MGHRA and CDR2 YSYEKL. This CDR3 is built from 16 residues. V lost 2 bases to trimming and J lost 2 bases, with 14 bases between them. Here the CDR3 DNA reads TGCGCCAGCAGCCAAATCTCTATTGCCAACACAGATACGCAGTATTTT. As protein: CASSQISIANTDTQYF.

CDR3 sequence (DNA): TGTGCCAGCAGTGAATTGAGGACAGGGATCAATGAAAAGTTCTTC. Encoded protein: CASSELRTGINEKFF. This rearrangement joins TRBV2 to TRBJ2-1; 8 bases agree with TRBD1. V was clipped by 2 bases and J by 14 bases; unmatched bases: 14. Germline loops: CDR1 SNHLY, CDR2 FYNNEI. CDR3 size: 15 residues.

This clone was recorded once. The chain is built from TRBV9 and TRBJ2-5; 13 bases match TRBD2. CDR1 and CDR2 (germline): SGDLS, YYNGEE. J gave up 5 bases and V 0 bases, and 7 bases lay outside the gene matches. CDR3 length: 17 residues. The CDR3 nucleotides are TGTGCCAGCAGCGTAGATACTAGCGGGGGGGTTGTCGAGACCCAGTACTTC. The encoded protein is CASSVDTSGGVVETQYF. The complete variable domain, with remaining parts taken from reference TRBV9 and TRBJ2-5, reads DSGVTQTPKHLITATGQRVTLRCSPRSGDLSVYWYQQSLDQGLQFLIQYYNGEERAKGNILERFSAQQFPDLHSELNLSSLELGDSALYFCASSVDTSGGVVETQYFGPGTRLLVL.

This rearrangement joins TRBV14 to TRBJ2-7; 7 bases fit TRBD1. J lost 4 bases, V lost 3 bases, and 12 bases had no gene match. This CDR3 spans 16 amino acids. The germline CDR1 and CDR2 sequences are SGHDN and FVKESK. The CDR3 bases are TGTGCCAGCAGCCAGACCCACTGGGACAGAGGTTACGAGCAGTACTTC. It encodes CASSQTHWDRGYEQYF. The whole variable domain, filled in from reference TRBV14 and TRBJ2-7, reads EAGVTQFPSHSVIEKGQTVTLRCDPISGHDNLYWYRRVMGKEIKFLLHFVKESKQDESGMPNNRFLAERTGGTYSTLKVQPAELEDSGVYFCASSQTHWDRGYEQYFGPGTRLTVT.

V is TRBV20-1 and J is TRBJ2-5; 10 bases align to TRBD2. The V gene end was trimmed by 3 bases and the J gene end by 2 bases; junction bases not matched to a gene: 12. CDR3 length: 17 amino acids. Germline CDR1 reads DFQATT; CDR2 reads SNEGSKA (reference sequence). Here the CDR3 DNA reads TGCAGTGCTAGTGGGTGGGTAGCGGGGGGTCAACAAGAGACCCAGTACTTC. This gives the protein CSASGWVAGGQQETQYF.

This chain links TRBV4-1 with TRBJ2-3; TRBD2 aligns across 7 bases. V lost 1 base, J lost 4 bases, and 8 bases stayed unmatched. Per germline, CDR1 MGHRA and CDR2 YSYEKL. This CDR3 region has 16 residues. DNA for the CDR3: TGCGCCAGCAGCCAAGGATACGGGAGGTCGTCAGATACGCAGTATTTT. Translation: CASSQGYGRSSDTQYF.

V is TRBV7-9 and J is TRBJ2-7; 12 bases match TRBD2. The V and J ends lost 7 bases and 2 bases, in that order; junction bases with no gene match: 21. There are 20 residues in the CDR3. In germline, CDR1 is SEHNR, CDR2 FQNEAQ (reference sequence). The CDR3: CASTPRGTLAGGEKAYEQYF. The CDR3 DNA is TGTGCCAGCACCCCCAGGGGGACTCTAGCGGGAGGGGAAAAAGCCTACGAGCAGTACTTC.

This clone was observed a single time. The rearrangement uses TRBV5-1 and TRBJ1-4; D is undetermined. The CDR3 consists of 13 residues. V lost 0 bases and J 5 bases, leaving 5 bases between the germline ends. From germline, CDR1 is SGHRS and CDR2 YFSETQ. Here the CDR3 reads CASSLGSNEKLFF. The CDR3 DNA follows: TGCGCCAGCAGCTTGGGTTCGAATGAAAAACTGTTTTTT.

The chain uses TRBV11-1 and TRBJ1-1; D remains unclear. This CDR3 is built from 14 residues. Trimming removed 2 bases from V and 7 bases from J, with 14 bases in between. Germline V gene data show CDR1 as SGHAT and CDR2 as FQDESV (reference sequence). CDR3 amino acids: CASSLTDGVFEAFF. CDR3 sequence (DNA): TGTGCCAGCAGCTTAACGGACGGGGTTTTTGAAGCTTTCTTT.

Only a few counts were recorded for this clone. The chain joins TRBV30 to TRBJ1-2, with TRBD1 matching 7 bases. CDR1 and CDR2 from the germline V gene are GTSNPN and SVGIG (reference sequence). The CDR3 totals 14 residues. The J segment lost 11 bases and the V segment lost 4 bases, leaving 16 bases of the junction unmatched. In DNA form, the CDR3 reads TGTGCCTGGAAAATTAGTATGACAGGGACCCGATACACCTTC. Residues: CAWKISMTGTRYTF.

The J gene is TRBJ1-2, the V gene TRBV7-9, with a possible D match to TRBD1 (5 bases). Trimming pared 1 base from V and 1 base from J, leaving 10 bases between. CDR1 SEHNR and CDR2 FQNEAQ come from the germline V gene (reference sequence). The CDR3 covers 15 residues. In DNA form, the CDR3 reads TGTGCCAGCAGCTTAGTAGGGGCGGATAACTATGGCTACACCTTC. Its protein product is CASSLVGADNYGYTF. The whole variable domain, filled in from reference TRBV7-9 and TRBJ1-2, reads DTGVSQNPRHKITKRGQNVTFRCDPISEHNRLYWYRQTLGQGPEFLTYFQNEAQLEKSRLLSDRFSAERPKGSFSTLEIQRTEQGDSAMYLCASSLVGADNYGYTFGSGTRLTVV.

The chain has TRBV9 and TRBJ2-2, with D maybe TRBD2 (6 bases). This CDR3 spans 14 amino acids. The V end lost 7 bases, the J end lost 5 bases, and 15 bases lay between the germline ends. Germline V gives CDR1 SGDLS, CDR2 YYNGEE. CDR3 loop: CASGDGRGTGELFF. The DNA of the CDR3 is TGTGCCAGCGGGGACGGGAGAGGTACCGGGGAGCTGTTTTTT.

J is TRBJ1-4 and V is TRBV27; D gene ambiguous. From germline, CDR1 is MNHEY and CDR2 SMNVEV (reference sequence). Deletions cut 0 bases from V and 8 bases from J, with 7 bases between. The CDR3 runs to 13 residues. CDR3 sequence reads: CASSLSGWEKLFF. In DNA, the CDR3 is TGTGCCAGCAGTTTATCGGGCTGGGAAAAACTGTTTTTT.

The rearrangement links TRBV6-5 to TRBJ2-7; no firm D call. Trimming took 2 bases from V and 9 from J, leaving 20 bases between them. This CDR3 is built from 15 residues. Looked up from germline, CDR1 is MNHEY and CDR2 is SVGAGI. CDR3 coding DNA: TGTGCCAGCAGTTACCCCGGCGGCAACCTACGAGGGCAGTACTTC. It translates to CASSYPGGNLRGQYF.

The sample holds one count of this clone. The chain couples TRBV10-1 to TRBJ2-2; D might be TRBD2 (5 bases). The V and J ends lost 11 bases and 0 bases respectively, with 19 bases between them. The CDR3 is 16 amino acids. Per the germline V gene, CDR1 is WNHNN and CDR2 is SYGVQD (reference sequence). CDR3 nucleotide sequence: TGCGCCGATCGGCCTGAGGACTTCGCGAACACCGGGGAGCTGTTTTTT. This translates into CADRPEDFANTGELFF.

The V and J genes are TRBV5-1 and TRBJ2-7; no definite D call. The V gene lost 4 bases and the J gene lost 2 bases, with 16 bases spanning the gap. CDR1 is SGHRS and CDR2 is YFSETQ in the germline V gene. The CDR3 loop spans 15 amino acids. Here the CDR3 reads CASSPTPEEAYEQYF. CDR3 nucleotide sequence: TGCGCCAGCAGCCCCACCCCCGAGGAAGCCTACGAGCAGTACTTC. Based on the CDR3 plus reference TRBV5-1 and TRBJ2-7, the full variable domain is KAGVTQTPRYLIKTRGQQVTLSCSPISGHRSVSWYQQTPGQGLQFLFEYFSETQRNKGNFPGRFSGRQFSNSRSEMNVSTLELGDSALYLCASSPTPEEAYEQYFGPGTRLTVT.